These T cell receptor beta chains were read from a single sample in a study of blood T cell repertoires in COVID-19. Assay: immunoSEQ multiplex PCR; the TCRdb copy retains only in-frame clones and omits some. The repertoire holds tens of thousands of clones, over 75% seen once, with about 10% in the top ten. What was sequenced was peripheral blood. The source is a human donor in a cohort sampled during active COVID-19. The donor label of this sample is uncertain. Each CDR3 is given with its conserved first and last residue. Each record gives: V gene, J gene, clone size, CDR3 length, D gene, CDR3 DNA, CDR3 protein. The D gene is left open where the match is weak. Some rows have no size entry. The others give once, few or many, or a class for an expanded clone.

V: TRBV28; J: TRBJ2-6; size: NA; length: 15; D: NA; DNA: TGTGCCAGCAGCCCCGCGGGCTCTGGGGCCAACGTCCTGACTTTC; CDR3: CASSPAGSGANVLTF
V: TRBV4-1; J: TRBJ2-3; size: NA; length: 16; D: NA; DNA: TGCGCCAGCAGCTTGACGGGACTTCAGAGCACAGATACGCAGTATTTT; CDR3: CASSLTGLQSTDTQYF
V: TRBV5-4; J: TRBJ2-7; size: NA; length: 14; D: NA; DNA: TGTGCCAGCAGCTTGTCTGGGGGGTTCTACGAGCAGTACTTC; CDR3: CASSLSGGFYEQYF
V: TRBV14; J: TRBJ2-1; size: few; length: 15; D: TRBD2; DNA: TGTGCCAGCAGCCAGACGGGAGCGGGATACAATGAGCAGTTCTTC; CDR3: CASSQTGAGYNEQFF
V: TRBV5-1; J: TRBJ1-2; size: NA; length: 15; D: TRBD1; DNA: TGCGCCAGCAGCTTTTCGGGACAGACCCCCGGTGGCTACACCTTC; CDR3: CASSFSGQTPGGYTF
V: TRBV5-5; J: TRBJ2-6; size: NA; length: 15; D: NA; DNA: TGTGCCAGCAGCCCGATCAGCTCTGGGGCCAACGTCCTGACTTTC; CDR3: CASSPISSGANVLTF
V: TRBV3-1/TRBV3-2; J: TRBJ2-5; size: NA; length: 13; D: TRBD1; DNA: TGTGCCTCCAGAAGGGGGCCAGAAGAGACCCAGTACTTC; CDR3: CASRRGPEETQYF
V: TRBV10-2; J: TRBJ2-1; size: NA; length: 15; D: TRBD2; DNA: TGCGCCAGCAGTGAGTCATTAGCGGGAGGCGATGAGCAGTTCTTC; CDR3: CASSESLAGGDEQFF
V: TRBV11-3; J: TRBJ2-3; size: once; length: 17; D: NA; DNA: TGTGCCAGCAGCTCCCCCCGCGGGGATGAGTGGGCAGATACGCAGTATTTT; CDR3: CASSSPRGDEWADTQYF
V: TRBV19; J: TRBJ1-5; size: NA; length: 16; D: TRBD1; DNA: TGTGCCAGTAGTAAAGCCGGGACAGGGGCCTATCAGCCCCAGCATTTT; CDR3: CASSKAGTGAYQPQHF
V: TRBV2; J: TRBJ1-3; size: few; length: 14; D: NA; DNA: TGTGCCAGCAGTCCTGACAGCTCTGGAAACACCATATATTTT; CDR3: CASSPDSSGNTIYF
V: TRBV4-2; J: TRBJ2-7; size: NA; length: 14; D: TRBD1; DNA: TGTGCCAGCAGCCAACCTCGGGCAGGGGGCGAGCAGTACTTC; CDR3: CASSQPRAGGEQYF
V: TRBV2; J: TRBJ2-7; size: NA; length: 13; D: NA; DNA: TGTGTCATAATCCGGACAGAGAGCTACGAGCAGTACTTC; CDR3: CVIIRTESYEQYF
V: TRBV9; J: TRBJ2-5; size: NA; length: 17; D: TRBD2; DNA: TGTGCCAGCAGCGTAGCTGGAGCGGGAGGGCCGGCAGAGACCCAGTACTTC; CDR3: CASSVAGAGGPAETQYF
V: TRBV6-5; J: TRBJ1-1; size: NA; length: 12; D: NA; DNA: TGTGCCAGCAATACGGGTAACACTGAAGCTTTCTTT; CDR3: CASNTGNTEAFF
V: TRBV19; J: TRBJ2-1; size: NA; length: 13; D: NA; DNA: TGTGCCAGTAATAGCCAGCTCGGCAATGAGCAGTTCTTC; CDR3: CASNSQLGNEQFF
V: TRBV5-1; J: TRBJ1-1; size: NA; length: 16; D: NA; DNA: TGCGCCAGCAGCTTCCTGAATCTCGGGGGGAACACTGAAGCTTTCTTT; CDR3: CASSFLNLGGNTEAFF
V: TRBV5-1; J: TRBJ2-3; size: NA; length: 14; D: TRBD1; DNA: TGCGCCAGCAGGCCTGTAACAGGGGCAGATACGCAGTATTTT; CDR3: CASRPVTGADTQYF
V: TRBV7-9; J: TRBJ1-1; size: NA; length: 12; D: NA; DNA: TGTGCCAGCAGCAGTGGGGGGACTGAAGCTTTCTTT; CDR3: CASSSGGTEAFF
V: TRBV13; J: TRBJ2-7; size: NA; length: 15; D: NA; DNA: TGTGCCAGCAGCTTAACAGGGAGTCTGGCCTACGAGCAGTACTTC; CDR3: CASSLTGSLAYEQYF
V: TRBV5-5; J: TRBJ1-1; size: NA; length: 16; D: NA; DNA: TGTGCCAGCAGCTTGGCCGCGACGCGGGTCAACACTGAAGCTTTCTTT; CDR3: CASSLAATRVNTEAFF
V: TRBV19; J: TRBJ1-4; size: NA; length: 15; D: NA; DNA: TGTGCCAGTAGTATTTACGGGGGAGCTAATGAAAAACTGTTTTTT; CDR3: CASSIYGGANEKLFF
V: TRBV11-2; J: TRBJ2-5; size: NA; length: 14; D: NA; DNA: TGTGCCAGCAGCCCCCGGTCTTCCCAAGAGACCCAGTACTTC; CDR3: CASSPRSSQETQYF
V: TRBV4-2; J: TRBJ1-1; size: NA; length: 14; D: TRBD1; DNA: TGTGCCAGCAGCCGAGGGGGCATGAACACTGAAGCTTTCTTT; CDR3: CASSRGGMNTEAFF
V: TRBV7-9; J: TRBJ2-1; size: NA; length: 15; D: NA; DNA: TGTGCCAGCAGCTCGAACAGGGACTCCTACAATGAGCAGTTCTTC; CDR3: CASSSNRDSYNEQFF
V: TRBV7-9; J: TRBJ2-1; size: NA; length: 17; D: TRBD2; DNA: TGTGCCAGCAGCCCAACGGCGGGACTAGGAACCTACAATGAGCAGTTCTTC; CDR3: CASSPTAGLGTYNEQFF
V: TRBV28; J: TRBJ2-7; size: few; length: 15; D: TRBD1; DNA: TGTGCCAGCAGTTTGTCAGGACAGGGGGCCTACGAGCAGTACTTC; CDR3: CASSLSGQGAYEQYF
V: TRBV24-1; J: TRBJ1-1; size: NA; length: 15; D: TRBD1; DNA: TGTGCCACCAGTGATCCACGACAGGGAAACACTGAAGCTTTCTTT; CDR3: CATSDPRQGNTEAFF
V: TRBV6-5; J: TRBJ2-1; size: NA; length: 12; D: NA; DNA: TGTGCCAGCAGCGGGGGACAGTGGGAGCAGTTCTTC; CDR3: CASSGGQWEQFF
V: TRBV19; J: TRBJ2-7; size: NA; length: 16; D: TRBD2; DNA: TGTGCCAGTAGTCAAAAAGAGCGGGGGGTCTCCTACGAGCAGTACTTC; CDR3: CASSQKERGVSYEQYF
V: TRBV4-1; J: TRBJ2-7; size: NA; length: 16; D: NA; DNA: TGCGCCAGCAGCCGAGGGGGGCTAGCGGATGCCTACGAGCAGTACTTC; CDR3: CASSRGGLADAYEQYF
V: TRBV28; J: TRBJ2-5; size: NA; length: 16; D: TRBD2; DNA: TGTGCCAGCAGTTACTCCTGGGGCGGGAGGAGGGAGACCCAGTACTTC; CDR3: CASSYSWGGRRETQYF
V: TRBV27; J: TRBJ2-2; size: NA; length: 16; D: TRBD2; DNA: TGTGCCAGCCGCGCGCTACTAGCGGGGAACACCGGGGAGCTGTTTTTT; CDR3: CASRALLAGNTGELFF
V: TRBV24-1; J: TRBJ2-3; size: NA; length: 15; D: NA; DNA: TGTGCCACCAGTGATCCAGGGGGGAGCACAGATACGCAGTATTTT; CDR3: CATSDPGGSTDTQYF
V: TRBV12-3/TRBV12-4; J: TRBJ1-1; size: NA; length: 13; D: NA; DNA: TGTGCCAGCAGACTAATGGCGAACACTGAAGCTTTCTTT; CDR3: CASRLMANTEAFF
V: TRBV19; J: TRBJ1-1; size: NA; length: 14; D: TRBD1; DNA: TGTGCCAGTAGTGCGGACAGGGTGGGCACTGAAGCTTTCTTT; CDR3: CASSADRVGTEAFF
V: TRBV24-1; J: TRBJ2-3; size: NA; length: 15; D: NA; DNA: TGTGCCACCAGCCCGACGGGTAGGGGAAGAAATACGCAGTATTTT; CDR3: CATSPTGRGRNTQYF
V: TRBV6-5; J: TRBJ2-7; size: NA; length: 12; D: TRBD2; DNA: TGTGCCAGCAGCGGGGAGGGGCACGAGCAGTACTTC; CDR3: CASSGEGHEQYF
V: TRBV20-1; J: TRBJ2-5; size: NA; length: 11; D: NA; DNA: TGCAGTGCTAGAGATAGGAGGTCCCAGTACTTC; CDR3: CSARDRRSQYF
V: TRBV6-5; J: TRBJ1-4; size: NA; length: 15; D: TRBD1; DNA: TGTGCCAGCAGGGACCTACAGGGGGTTGGTGAAAAACTGTTTTTT; CDR3: CASRDLQGVGEKLFF
V: TRBV15; J: TRBJ1-6; size: once; length: 14; D: NA; DNA: TGTGCCACCAGCACCTATCTGACAGGATCACCCCTCCACTTT; CDR3: CATSTYLTGSPLHF
V: TRBV6-4; J: TRBJ2-3; size: NA; length: 20; D: TRBD2; DNA: TGTGCCAGCACCACGCCGGGACTAGCACAGACCCCAAGGAATACAGATACGCAGTATTTT; CDR3: CASTTPGLAQTPRNTDTQYF
V: TRBV6-5; J: TRBJ1-1; size: NA; length: 13; D: NA; DNA: TGTGCCAGCAGCAAGACAGGGAACACTGAAGCTTTCTTT; CDR3: CASSKTGNTEAFF
V: TRBV18; J: TRBJ1-2; size: NA; length: 14; D: NA; DNA: TGTGCCAGCTCACAGGACAGACGAAACTATGGCTACACCTTC; CDR3: CASSQDRRNYGYTF
V: TRBV15; J: TRBJ2-1; size: NA; length: 15; D: TRBD2; DNA: TGTGCCACCAGGGCTCCCTACGGGAGGGGGAATGAGCAGTTCTTC; CDR3: CATRAPYGRGNEQFF
V: TRBV3-1/TRBV3-2; J: TRBJ2-2; size: NA; length: 17; D: TRBD2; DNA: TGTGCCAGCAGCCAAGATCCACTAGCGGGAGTTTCCGGGGAGCTGTTTTTT; CDR3: CASSQDPLAGVSGELFF
V: TRBV5-1; J: TRBJ1-4; size: NA; length: 14; D: TRBD1; DNA: TGCGCCAGCAGCTCGGGACAGGGGAATGAAAAACTGTTTTTT; CDR3: CASSSGQGNEKLFF
V: TRBV5-1; J: TRBJ1-6; size: NA; length: 14; D: NA; DNA: TGCGCCAGCAGCTTGCCAGGGAATAATTCACCCCTCCACTTT; CDR3: CASSLPGNNSPLHF
V: TRBV19; J: TRBJ2-7; size: NA; length: 13; D: TRBD1; DNA: TGTGCCAGTAGTCCTAACAGGGGCTACGAGCAGTACTTC; CDR3: CASSPNRGYEQYF